Listed below are T cell receptor beta chains from one sample, sequenced in a study of blood T cell repertoires in COVID-19. Assay used: immunoSEQ multiplex PCR; TCRdb lists only in-frame clones, some missing. The table includes around 270,000 clones, 80% to 90% detected once. Sequencing used peripheral blood. These receptors were taken from a man in his forties with acute or convalescent COVID-19. CDR3s include the opening cysteine and the closing phenylalanine or tryptophan. The D gene is left open where the match is weak. For some rows the clone size is stated as once, few or many, or as a class when expanded; others skip it.

>-|TRBV30|TRBJ2-3|-
CAWRHYGDTQYF
TGTGCCTGGAGACATTACGGGGATACGCAGTATTTT
>-|TRBV21-1|TRBJ2-6|-
CASTQAVGEGGGANVLTF
TGTGCCAGTACCCAAGCAGTCGGAGAGGGAGGTGGGGCCAACGTCCTGACTTTC
>-|TRBV11-2|TRBJ2-7|once
CASSLDPTGWGSYEQYF
TGTGCCAGCAGCTTAGATCCTACAGGGTGGGGCTCCTACGAGCAGTACTTC
>TRBD1|TRBV15|TRBJ1-2|-
CATSRGVDRVSGGYTF
TGTGCCACCAGCAGAGGAGTCGACAGGGTATCTGGGGGCTACACCTTC
>TRBD1|TRBV2|TRBJ1-2|-
CASATGGYGYTF
TGTGCCAGTGCGACAGGGGGATATGGCTACACCTTC
>TRBD1|TRBV9|TRBJ2-7|-
CASSGGQGMSYEQYF
TGTGCCAGCAGCGGGGGACAGGGAATGTCCTACGAGCAGTACTTC
>-|TRBV7-2|TRBJ1-3|once
CASSLFGGGNTIYF
TGTGCCAGCAGCTTATTCGGGGGGGGAAACACCATATATTTT
>-|TRBV12-3/TRBV12-4|TRBJ2-1|-
CASSLAENEQFF
TGTGCCAGCAGTTTGGCAGAAAATGAGCAGTTCTTC
>TRBD1|TRBV19|TRBJ2-1|-
CASGTGGGEQFF
TGTGCCAGTGGGACAGGGGGCGGTGAGCAGTTCTTC
>TRBD2|TRBV19|TRBJ2-2|-
CASSIGIGLAGYTGELFF
TGTGCCAGTAGTATCGGGATTGGACTAGCGGGGTACACCGGGGAGCTGTTTTTT
>-|TRBV5-1|TRBJ2-7|-
CASSLGASLFSYEQYF
TGCGCCAGCAGCCTGGGGGCCAGTCTTTTCTCCTACGAGCAGTACTTC
>-|TRBV12-5|TRBJ1-5|-
CASGTGDGGQPQHF
TGTGCTAGTGGCACGGGGGATGGAGGGCAGCCCCAGCATTTT